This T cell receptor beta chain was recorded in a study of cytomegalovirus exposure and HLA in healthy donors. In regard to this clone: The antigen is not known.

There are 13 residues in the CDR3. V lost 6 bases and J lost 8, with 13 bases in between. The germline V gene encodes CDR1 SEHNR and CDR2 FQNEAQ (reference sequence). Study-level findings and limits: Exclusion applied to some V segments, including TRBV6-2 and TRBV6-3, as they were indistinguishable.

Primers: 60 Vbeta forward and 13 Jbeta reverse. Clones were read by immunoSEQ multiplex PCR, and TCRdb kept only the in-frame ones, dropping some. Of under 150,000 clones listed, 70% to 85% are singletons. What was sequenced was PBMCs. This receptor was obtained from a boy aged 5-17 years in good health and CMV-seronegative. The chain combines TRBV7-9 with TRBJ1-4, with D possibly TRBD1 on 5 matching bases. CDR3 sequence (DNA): TGTGCCAGCAGTATTGGGGGGAACGAAAAACTGTTTTTT. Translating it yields CASSIGGNEKLFF.